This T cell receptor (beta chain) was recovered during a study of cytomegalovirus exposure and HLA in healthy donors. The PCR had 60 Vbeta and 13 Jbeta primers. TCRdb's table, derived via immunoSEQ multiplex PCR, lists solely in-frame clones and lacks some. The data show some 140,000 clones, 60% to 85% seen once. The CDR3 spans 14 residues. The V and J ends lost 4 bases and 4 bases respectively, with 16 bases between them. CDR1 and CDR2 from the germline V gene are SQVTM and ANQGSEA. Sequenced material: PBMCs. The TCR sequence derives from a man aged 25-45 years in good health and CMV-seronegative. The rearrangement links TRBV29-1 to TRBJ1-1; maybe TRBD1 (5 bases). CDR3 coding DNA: TGCAGCGTTGTAGAAAACCTGGGGGGCACTGAAGCTTTCTTT. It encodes CSVVENLGGTEAFF.